Listed here is a single T cell receptor beta chain. V was shortened by 6 bases and J by 2 bases, with 10 bases between the two germline ends. This CDR3 region has 14 residues. Germline loops: CDR1 MNHEY, CDR2 SMNVEV (reference sequence). This sample is drawn from a study of blood T cell dynamics during melanoma immunotherapy. Time point defined: week 3, after first cycle of checkpoint inhibitor. Profiling relied on immunoSEQ multiplex PCR, and the TCRdb table lists in-frame clones only, not all of them. The table has about 19,000 clones, roughly 87% seen once. Sequenced material: blood, taken from a patient treated with checkpoint blockade. The receptor was isolated from a human donor with melanoma. This sequence joins TRBV27 and TRBJ2-2; the D is unclear. DNA for the CDR3: TGTGCCAGCAGCTATGGGCCAAACACCGGGGAGCTGTTTTTT. It specifies CASSYGPNTGELFF.